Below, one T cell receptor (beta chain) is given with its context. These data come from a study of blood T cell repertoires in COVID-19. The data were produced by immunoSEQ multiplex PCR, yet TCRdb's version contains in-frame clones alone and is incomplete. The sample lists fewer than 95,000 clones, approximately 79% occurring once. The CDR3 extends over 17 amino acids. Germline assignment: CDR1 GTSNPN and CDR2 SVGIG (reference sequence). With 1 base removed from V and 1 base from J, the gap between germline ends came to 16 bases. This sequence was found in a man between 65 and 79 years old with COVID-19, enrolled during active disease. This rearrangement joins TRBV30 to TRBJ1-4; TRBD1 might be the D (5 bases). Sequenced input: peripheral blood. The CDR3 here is CAWSATPGVRTNEKLFF. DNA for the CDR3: TGTGCCTGGAGTGCGACTCCGGGGGTTCGAACTAATGAAAAACTGTTTTTT.